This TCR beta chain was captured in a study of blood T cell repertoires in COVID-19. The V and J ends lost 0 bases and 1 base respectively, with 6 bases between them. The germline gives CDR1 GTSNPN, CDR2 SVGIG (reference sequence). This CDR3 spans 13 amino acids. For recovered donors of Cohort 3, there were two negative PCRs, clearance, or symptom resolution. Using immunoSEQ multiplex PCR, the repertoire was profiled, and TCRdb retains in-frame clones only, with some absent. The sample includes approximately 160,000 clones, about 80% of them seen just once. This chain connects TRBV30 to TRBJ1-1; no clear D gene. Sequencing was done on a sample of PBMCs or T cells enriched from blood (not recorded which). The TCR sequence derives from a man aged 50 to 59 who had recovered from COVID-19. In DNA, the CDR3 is TGTGCCTGGAGTGTACGGGAGAACACTGAAGCTTTCTTT. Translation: CAWSVRENTEAFF. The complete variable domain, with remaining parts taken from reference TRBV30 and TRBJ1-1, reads SQTIHQWPATLVQPVGSPLSLECTVEGTSNPNLYWYRQAAGRGLQLLFYSVGIGQISSEVPQNLSASRPQDRQFILSSKKLLLSDSGFYLCAWSVRENTEAFFGQGTRLTVV.